The 21 T cell receptor beta chains reported below all come from one sample, sequenced in a study of breast tumors, draining lymph nodes, adjacent tissues. TCRdb redid the calling of the multiplex PCR reads with MiXCR, one entry per CDR3 protein. The table records 60,000 to 70,000 distinct CDR3 sequences, approximately 57% of them present only once. What was sequenced was breast tumor tissue. The source of these receptors is a female donor with breast cancer. Some clones in this sample may be carry-over from other donors' samples.

CDR3 DNA: TGTGCCAGCAGCCCCAGGGTGGGGGGATGGGAAACCTACAATGAGCAGTATTTT. Its translation: CASSPRVGGWETYNEQYF. The rearrangement joins TRBV7-2 to TRBJ2-3; a possible D gene is TRBD2 (6 bases). The V end was cut by 5 bases, the J end by 11 bases, with 32 bases between. Germline-derived CDR1 and CDR2 are SGHTA and FQGNSA. CDR3 length: 18 amino acids. The full variable domain, with the rest looked up from reference TRBV7-2 and TRBJ2-3, is GAGVSQSPSNKVTEKGKDVELRCDPISGHTALYWYRQSLGQGLEFLIYFQGNSAPDKSGLPSDRFSAERTGGSVSTLTIQRTQQEDSAVYLCASSPRVGGWETYNEQYFGPGTRLTVL.

The chain is built from TRBV7-4 and TRBJ2-7, with D perhaps being TRBD1 or TRBD2 (6 bases each). CDR3 length: 12 amino acids. The germline V gene encodes CDR1 SGHVT and CDR2 SQSDAQ. V was pared by 5 bases and J by 7 bases, with 12 bases between. This CDR3 is CASSPEGGEQYF. The CDR3 DNA is TGTGCCAGCAGCCCCGAGGGGGGAGAGCAGTACTTC.

This clonotype has at least ten counts. This could be a read error, since a much larger clone is one nucleotide away. V is TRBV9 and J is TRBJ2-7; 11 nucleotides match TRBD2. This CDR3 region has 18 residues. CDR1 is SGDLS, CDR2 YYNGEE, per germline. Trimming took 0 bases from V and 5 from J; bases not matched to a gene: 13. In DNA, the CDR3 is TGTGCCAGCAGCGTAGCAACTCGACTAGCGGGGCCCCCCGACGAGCAGTACTTC. As protein: CASSVATRLAGPPDEQYF.

This chain uses TRBV24-1 with TRBJ2-3, with no clear D. Trimming removed 4 bases from V and 9 bases from J, with 13 bases in between. The CDR3 length is 13 residues. Looked up from germline, CDR1 is KGHDR and CDR2 is SFDVKD. The CDR3 DNA is TGTGCCACCAGTGAAAGAGAATTGGGGACGCAGTATTTT. Translated: CATSERELGTQYF.

This rearrangement joins TRBV27 to TRBJ1-5; D gene unclear. The germline V gene has CDR1 MNHEY and CDR2 SMNVEV (reference sequence). Trimming pared 3 bases from V and 6 bases from J, leaving 15 bases between. The CDR3 sequence is 15 residues long. CDR3 nucleotide sequence: TGTGCCAGCAGTTTGATGGCGGGCGGCTCTCAGCCCCAGCATTTT. Protein product: CASSLMAGGSQPQHF.

This clonotype was counted a single time. Without the conserved terminal phenylalanine or tryptophan, this CDR3 likely stems from a read error. The DNA is omitted, as the CDR3 cannot be located on it reliably, and the CDR3 follows TCRdb's listing. The genes are TRBV5-6 and TRBJ2-6; the table's D gene call, TRBD1, was not cross checked with the DNA. Looked up from germline, CDR1 is SGHDT and CDR2 is YYEEEE. The CDR3 length equals 9 residues, ends included. CDR3 protein: CASSRTGGT.

There are many counts of this clonotype. The junction differs from germline at one of its ends, possibly a read error. This chain connects TRBV7-7 to TRBJ2-7; 10 bases fit TRBD1. The CDR3 is 19 residues long. In germline, CDR1 is SSHAT, CDR2 FNYEAQ (reference sequence). The CDR3 spells CASSYPGTGASTSPYEQYF. The CDR3 coding sequence is TGTGCTAGCAGCTACCCGGGGACAGGGGCCTCGACTAGCCCCTACGAGCAGTACTTC.

This clonotype was seen more than once but under ten times. Possible read error: a much larger clone is one base away. V gene TRBV10-3 combines with J gene TRBJ2-5, with 7 bases lining up with TRBD1. The CDR3 is 15 amino acids. CDR1 is ENHRY, CDR2 SYGVKD, per germline. The V segment lost 5 bases and the J segment 4 bases; nucleotides outside the gene matches: 10. The CDR3 coding sequence is TGTGCCATCAGTAGAACTGACAGGGAAGGAGAGACCCAGTACTTC. As protein: CAISRTDREGETQYF.

In its sample, this clonotype was seen many times. A much larger clone lies a single base off, so this may be a read error. The chain joins TRBV20-1 to TRBJ1-6; no reliable D call. The CDR3 covers 12 residues. From germline, CDR1 is DFQATT and CDR2 SNEGSKA (reference sequence). CDR3: CSASAGDSPPHF. CDR3 DNA sequence: TGCAGTGCTAGCGCAGGAGATTCACCCCCCCACTTT.

This clonotype appeared many times. The chain couples TRBV25-1 to TRBJ2-7, with 7 bases identical to TRBD1. This CDR3 region has 15 residues. Losses at the gene ends were 3 bases for V and 7 bases for J; bases not matched to a gene: 12. The germline V gene encodes CDR1 MGHDK and CDR2 SYGVNS. The CDR3 is CASSDSTHRGREQYF. The DNA for the CDR3 is TGTGCCAGCAGTGACTCAACTCACAGGGGACGGGAGCAGTACTTC.

The chain couples TRBV7-2 to TRBJ2-7, with 10 bases lining up with TRBD1. V lost 5 bases to trimming and J lost 4 bases; unmatched junction nucleotides: 8. Germline V gives CDR1 SGHTA, CDR2 FQGNSA. CDR3 length: 15 amino acids. The CDR3 region has the DNA TGTGCCAGCAGCCCTGATTCGGGACAGGGGTACGAGCAGTACTTC. Protein: CASSPDSGQGYEQYF. The whole variable domain, filled in from reference TRBV7-2 and TRBJ2-7, reads GAGVSQSPSNKVTEKGKDVELRCDPISGHTALYWYRQSLGQGLEFLIYFQGNSAPDKSGLPSDRFSAERTGGSVSTLTIQRTQQEDSAVYLCASSPDSGQGYEQYFGPGTRLTVT.

The chain has TRBV5-1 and TRBJ2-3; D might be TRBD1 (6 bases). V shed 10 bases and J shed 2 bases, with 17 bases lying between them. Germline V CDR1 and CDR2: SGHRS, YFSETQ. The CDR3 has 14 amino acids. In DNA, the CDR3 is TGCGCCTCGACAGGAGAGCGATTCACAGATACGCAGTATTTT. As protein: CASTGERFTDTQYF.

CDR3 amino acids: CATSRNSNQPQHF. CDR3 in DNA: TGTGCCACCAGCAGAAATAGCAATCAGCCCCAGCATTTT. The chain combines TRBV15 with TRBJ1-5; D is unresolved. The V gene's germline CDR1 is LNHNV and CDR2 YYDKDF (reference sequence). The V and J ends lost 2 bases and 0 bases respectively, with 2 bases between them. CDR3 length: 13 residues. Complete variable domain (other parts from reference TRBV15 and TRBJ1-5): DAMVIQNPRYQVTQFGKPVTLSCSQTLNHNVMYWYQQKSSQAPKLLFHYYDKDFNNEADTPDNFQSRRPNTSFCFLDIRSPGLGDTAMYLCATSRNSNQPQHFGDGTRLSIL.

This clonotype has at least ten counts. The V and J genes are TRBV7-2 and TRBJ2-7, with a weak D call TRBD1 (6 bases). Germline loops: CDR1 SGHTA, CDR2 FQGNSA. The CDR3 spans 16 residues. Trimming removed 4 bases from V and 5 bases from J, with 21 bases in between. The DNA for the CDR3 is TGTGCCAGCAGCTCACAATTTGGGGGCCCCCACAACGAGCAGTACTTC. Protein sequence: CASSSQFGGPHNEQYF.

This clonotype appeared many times. A single base separates this from a much larger clone, so it may be a read error. CDR3 bases: TGTGCCAGTAGTGCAGACCGGGGGCTTGGGTCCTACAATGAGCAGTCCTTC. It specifies CASSADRGLGSYNEQSF. J is TRBJ2-1 and V is TRBV19; D may match TRBD1 or TRBD2 (6 bases each). This CDR3 is 17 amino acids long. Germline values: CDR1 LNHDA, CDR2 SQIVND (reference sequence). The entire variable domain, with the rest obtained from reference TRBV19 and TRBJ2-1, is as follows: DGGITQSPKYLFRKEGQNVTLSCEQNLNHDAMYWYRQDPGQGLRLIYYSQIVNDFQKGDIAEGYSVSREKKESFPLTVTSAQKNPTAFYLCASSADRGLGSYNEQSFGPGTRLTVL.

Of note for this clonotype: A much larger clone lies one base from this, so it may be a read error. The V and J genes are TRBV6-5 and TRBJ1-2; 9 positions agree with TRBD1. This CDR3 is built from 15 residues. From germline, CDR1 is MNHEY and CDR2 SVGAGI. V lost 5 bases and J lost 4; bases outside the gene matches: 8. The CDR3 reads CASSPHGTGSYGYTF. DNA of the CDR3: TGTGCCAGCAGTCCTCACGGGACAGGGTCCTATGGCTACACCTTC.

The J gene is TRBJ1-2, the V gene TRBV20-1; D call uncertain. Germline assignment: CDR1 DFQATT and CDR2 SNEGSKA (reference sequence). V shed 0 bases and J shed 4 bases, with 15 bases lying between them. The CDR3 covers 15 residues. This CDR3 reads CSARDGRERSYGYTF. As DNA, the CDR3 is TGCAGTGCTAGAGATGGGCGGGAGCGGTCCTATGGCTACACCTTC.

This clonotype was observed many times. The chain is built from TRBV6-6 and TRBJ2-1; 7 nucleotides align to TRBD1. Germline CDR1 MNHNY, CDR2 SVGAGI (reference sequence). V was pared by 5 bases and J by 7 bases, with 5 bases of the junction left unmatched. The CDR3 has 13 residues. The CDR3 DNA reads as TGTGCCAGCAGTAGACAGGGAGAGAATGAGCAGTTCTTC. It yields the protein CASSRQGENEQFF.

This clonotype was seen repeatedly, ten times or more. The chain has TRBV7-9 and TRBJ2-3, with D tentatively TRBD2 (8 bases). CDR1 and CDR2 (germline): SEHNR, FQNEAQ (reference sequence). V was clipped by 7 bases and J by 1 base, with 18 bases between them. The CDR3 has 16 amino acids. CDR3 DNA sequence: TGTGCCAGCATCCGGGCAGGGGGACTAGGCACAGATACGCAGTATTTT. Its protein product is CASIRAGGLGTDTQYF.

This sequence joins TRBV7-8 and TRBJ1-4, with D perhaps TRBD1 (6 bases). Germline lookup yields CDR1 SGHVS and CDR2 FQNEAQ. This CDR3 is built from 12 residues. The germline V and J ends were trimmed by 5 bases and 13 bases, with 14 bases remaining between them. The CDR3 loop reads CASSEDRDILFF. The CDR3 DNA reads TGTGCCAGCAGCGAAGACCGGGACATACTGTTTTTT.

This sequence joins TRBV2 and TRBJ2-2; maybe TRBD1 (6 bases). Germline assignment: CDR1 SNHLY and CDR2 FYNNEI. The CDR3 has 12 residues. V gave up 5 bases and J gave up 6 bases, with 7 bases separating them. CDR3 sequence (DNA): TGTGCCAGCAGTCAGGGGCCCGGGGAGCTGTTTTTT. It translates to CASSQGPGELFF.